These T cell receptor beta chains were read from a single sample in a study of technical replicates of blood from several donors. Data came from immunoSEQ multiplex PCR; TCRdb stores just in-frame clones and leaves some out. The table shows under 95,000 clones, with about nine tenths occurring only once. The sequenced material came from T cells isolated from PBMCs. The receptors stem from a human donor in good health. Some clones in this sample may be carry-over from other donors' samples. Each CDR3 is given with its conserved first and last residue. D genes are given only for firm matches. Clone size is given for some rows only: seen once, a few or many times, or a class if the clone is expanded.

J,V,D,size,CDR3,DNA
TRBJ2-3,TRBV5-1,-,-,CASSFYGARDTSTDTQYF,TGCGCCAGCAGCTTCTATGGGGCTCGGGACACTAGCACAGATACGCAGTATTTT
TRBJ1-4,TRBV7-9,-,-,CASSTDLQDSSGKLFF,TGTGCCAGCAGCACGGACCTCCAGGATTCAAGCGGAAAACTGTTTTTT
TRBJ2-5,TRBV14,TRBD1,-,CASSQERDRGWETQYF,TGTGCCAGCAGCCAAGAGCGGGACAGGGGATGGGAGACCCAGTACTTC
TRBJ2-7,TRBV13,-,-,CASSLDRNSYEQYF,TGTGCCAGCAGCTTAGACAGGAACTCCTACGAGCAGTACTTC
TRBJ2-2,TRBV11-2,-,-,CASRSNRVSPGELFF,TGTGCCAGCAGAAGCAACAGGGTCTCTCCCGGGGAGCTGTTTTTT
TRBJ2-5,TRBV10-3,TRBD2,-,CAISEGGGRGTQYF,TGTGCCATCAGTGAGGGCGGAGGGAGGGGGACCCAGTACTTC
TRBJ2-5,TRBV2,-,-,CASSEAGGGEETQYF,TGTGCCAGCAGTGAAGCGGGAGGAGGGGAAGAGACCCAGTACTTC
TRBJ1-5,TRBV28,-,-,CASSFPSGQPQHF,TGTGCCAGCAGTTTCCCTAGTGGGCAGCCCCAGCATTTT
TRBJ2-7,TRBV6-1,TRBD1,-,CASRASSGGEQYF,TGTGCCAGCAGGGCTTCGTCAGGGGGCGAGCAGTACTTC
TRBJ2-7,TRBV5-6,-,once,CASSFRHRVGEQYF,TGTGCCAGCAGCTTCCGCCACAGGGTGGGTGAGCAGTACTTC
TRBJ2-5,TRBV7-7,-,-,CASSFGRGETQYF,TGTGCTAGCAGCTTTGGCAGGGGAGAGACCCAGTACTTC
TRBJ2-1,TRBV29-1,-,-,CSVDSISYNEQFF,TGCAGCGTTGATAGTATCTCCTACAATGAGCAGTTCTTC
TRBJ2-5,TRBV7-3,TRBD2,-,CASSSRTSGETQYF,TGTGCCAGCAGCTCCCGGACTAGTGGCGAGACCCAGTACTTC
TRBJ2-2,TRBV9,TRBD2,-,CASSVPRGGLPGELFF,TGTGCCAGCAGCGTACCCCGGGGGGGCCTCCCCGGGGAGCTGTTTTTT
TRBJ2-5,TRBV5-6,TRBD2,once,CASSLLPGAGKETQYF,TGTGCCAGCAGCTTACTCCCCGGAGCGGGAAAAGAGACCCAGTACTTC
TRBJ2-1,TRBV12-5,TRBD2,-,CASGLTKSGLTPYNPWHEQFF,TGTGCTAGTGGTTTGACGAAATCGGGACTAACCCCATATAATCCTTGGCATGAGCAGTTCTTC
TRBJ2-7,TRBV7-9,TRBD2,-,CASSVTSGYEQYF,TGTGCCAGCAGCGTAACTAGCGGCTACGAGCAGTACTTC
TRBJ1-1,TRBV5-4,TRBD1,-,CASSYQTGGHTEAFF,TGTGCCAGCAGCTACCAGACAGGGGGGCACACTGAAGCTTTCTTT
TRBJ2-5,TRBV9,TRBD2,-,CASSVSSGTSGRSPLETQYF,TGTGCCAGCAGCGTATCCTCCGGGACTAGCGGGAGATCCCCTTTGGAGACCCAGTACTTC
TRBJ2-5,TRBV9,-,-,CASSVGVSVQETQYF,TGTGCCAGCAGCGTAGGTGTTAGCGTGCAAGAGACCCAGTACTTC
TRBJ1-5,TRBV6-5,TRBD1,-,CASARDRVNQPQHF,TGTGCCAGCGCCCGGGACAGGGTTAATCAGCCCCAGCATTTT
TRBJ2-7,TRBV5-4,-,-,CASSLVLVGTTAYEQYF,TGTGCCAGCAGCTTGGTTTTGGTAGGAACTACCGCCTACGAGCAGTACTTC
TRBJ2-5,TRBV4-1,TRBD1,-,CASSQDGRGETQYF,TGCGCCAGCAGTCAAGACGGCAGGGGGGAGACCCAGTACTTC
TRBJ1-3,TRBV18,-,-,CASSPPAANSGNTIYF,TGTGCCAGCTCACCACCGGCGGCGAACTCTGGAAACACCATATATTTT
TRBJ2-7,TRBV7-6,TRBD1,-,CASSLVRGQYEQYF,TGTGCCAGCAGCTTAGTCAGGGGGCAGTACGAGCAGTACTTC
TRBJ2-1,TRBV14,-,-,CASSQVRGYFSISYSYNEQFF,TGTGCCAGCAGCCAAGTTCGAGGGTATTTCTCAATATCGTACTCCTACAATGAGCAGTTCTTC
TRBJ1-4,TRBV27,TRBD1,-,CASSPGTAEKLFF,TGTGCCAGCAGCCCCGGGACAGCTGAAAAACTGTTTTTT
TRBJ1-1,TRBV11-2,-,-,CASSFRGVSDMNTEAFF,TGTGCCAGCAGCTTTCGAGGTGTCAGTGATATGAACACTGAAGCTTTCTTT
TRBJ2-1,TRBV11-2,-,-,CASSLAPTEAYNEQFF,TGTGCCAGCAGCTTAGCTCCGACAGAAGCCTACAATGAGCAGTTCTTC
TRBJ2-7,TRBV19,TRBD2,-,CASKGGAGYEQYF,TGTGCCAGTAAGGGAGGAGCGGGATACGAGCAGTACTTC
TRBJ1-2,TRBV9,TRBD1,-,CASSSPGQSYGYTF,TGTGCCAGCAGCTCTCCGGGACAGTCCTATGGCTACACCTTC
TRBJ1-2,TRBV4-1,-,-,CASSQFWPEGGNYGYTF,TGCGCCAGCAGCCAATTTTGGCCGGAAGGGGGTAATTATGGCTACACCTTC
TRBJ1-5,TRBV30,-,-,CAWRGQPNQPQHF,TGTGCCTGGAGGGGACAACCCAATCAGCCCCAGCATTTT
TRBJ2-2,TRBV9,-,once,CASSVIPSGNTGELFF,TGTGCCAGCAGCGTGATCCCCTCAGGGAACACCGGGGAGCTGTTTTTT
TRBJ2-1,TRBV5-4,TRBD2,-,CASSLAGSGRAREQFF,TGTGCCAGCAGCTTGGCGGGTAGCGGGAGGGCTCGGGAGCAGTTCTTC
TRBJ1-6,TRBV15,-,-,CATSRWRGGEGRVNSPLHF,TGTGCCACCAGCAGATGGCGGGGAGGGGAGGGGCGCGTAAATTCACCCCTCCACTTT
TRBJ2-1,TRBV29-1,-,-,CSVDLATRRSEQFF,TGCAGCGTTGACCTGGCCACCCGAAGGAGTGAGCAGTTCTTC
TRBJ2-7,TRBV2,-,few,CASDTGSAYEQYF,TGTGCCAGCGACACAGGGAGCGCCTACGAGCAGTACTTC
TRBJ1-5,TRBV6-5,-,once,CASSYSMGGNQPQHF,TGTGCCAGCAGTTACTCTATGGGAGGCAATCAGCCCCAGCATTTT
TRBJ2-3,TRBV9,-,-,CASSAWTSTDTQYF,TGTGCCAGCAGCGCCTGGACTAGCACAGATACGCAGTATTTT
TRBJ2-7,TRBV11-3,-,-,CASSQSVRDYEQYF,TGTGCCAGCAGCCAGAGCGTCCGGGACTACGAGCAGTACTTC
TRBJ2-7,TRBV5-4,-,-,CASSLNRRGYEQYF,TGTGCCAGCAGCTTGAATAGAAGGGGGTACGAGCAGTACTTC
TRBJ2-3,TRBV5-4,-,-,CASSSMDREGGTDTQYF,TGTGCCAGCAGCTCCATGGACAGGGAGGGCGGCACAGATACGCAGTATTTT
TRBJ2-3,TRBV7-9,TRBD1,-,CASSSDRDRTDTQYF,TGTGCCAGCAGCTCCGACAGGGACCGGACAGATACGCAGTATTTT
TRBJ2-1,TRBV6-1,TRBD2,-,CASSERTSGGRDEQFF,TGTGCCAGCAGCGAAAGGACTAGCGGGGGGAGGGATGAGCAGTTCTTC
TRBJ1-1,TRBV18,-,-,CASSIGAGNTEAFF,TGTGCCAGCTCAATCGGCGCGGGGAACACTGAAGCTTTCTTT
TRBJ1-1,TRBV7-9,TRBD1,-,CAGRGLGAEAFF,TGTGCCGGCAGGGGGCTCGGAGCTGAAGCTTTCTTT
TRBJ2-1,TRBV6-1,-,-,CASSGETLPGHEQFF,TGTGCCAGCAGTGGTGAGACTCTTCCCGGCCATGAGCAGTTCTTC
TRBJ2-1,TRBV7-2,-,-,CASSLGLTGLSSYNEQFF,TGTGCCAGCAGCTTAGGGCTTACAGGTTTGAGCTCCTACAATGAGCAGTTCTTC
TRBJ2-3,TRBV20-1,TRBD2,-,CSAGLAQQGF,TGCAGTGCTGGACTAGCTCAACAAGGCTTT
TRBJ2-7,TRBV5-1,TRBD1,once,CASSLRGRGSYEQYF,TGCGCCAGCAGCTTAAGGGGGCGCGGTTCCTACGAGCAGTACTTC
TRBJ2-7,TRBV6-5,-,-,CASSYARSYEQYF,TGTGCCAGCAGTTACGCTCGCTCCTACGAGCAGTACTTC
TRBJ2-1,TRBV7-3,-,-,CASSLYEGGDGEQFF,TGTGCCAGCAGCTTATACGAGGGCGGCGATGGGGAGCAGTTCTTC
TRBJ1-2,TRBV15,TRBD1,once,CATSREREQTGGYGYTF,TGTGCCACCAGCAGAGAGAGAGAACAGACAGGGGGCTATGGCTACACCTTC
TRBJ2-7,TRBV4-2,TRBD2,-,CASSQALAGGSYEQYF,TGTGCCAGCAGCCAAGCCCTAGCGGGAGGCTCCTACGAGCAGTACTTC
TRBJ1-2,TRBV19,-,-,CASSPWAGGDYGYTF,TGTGCCAGTAGTCCCTGGGCCGGGGGTGACTATGGCTACACCTTC
TRBJ2-1,TRBV10-1,-,-,CASSETGGSPYNEQFF,TGCGCCAGCAGTGAGACCGGAGGGAGTCCCTACAATGAGCAGTTCTTC
TRBJ2-1,TRBV27,TRBD1,-,CASSLTGGAYNEQFF,TGTGCCAGCAGCCTAACAGGGGGCGCCTACAATGAGCAGTTCTTC
TRBJ1-1,TRBV7-9,-,once,CASSPGLSEAFF,TGTGCCAGCAGCCCAGGTCTTAGTGAAGCTTTCTTT